The 25 T cell receptor beta chains given below trace back to one sample, sequenced in a study of blood T cell repertoires in COVID-19. Sequencing used immunoSEQ multiplex PCR; TCRdb keeps in-frame clones, though not all of them. The table shows approximately 52,000 clones, with about 91% occurring only once. Sequencing was done on a sample of peripheral blood. The origin of the receptors is a man in his sixties with active COVID-19.

This chain joins TRBV30 and TRBJ1-5, with D possibly being TRBD1 (5 bases). The V gene lost 2 bases and the J gene lost 5 bases, with 16 bases spanning the gap. The CDR3 is 15 amino acids. Germline-derived CDR1 and CDR2 are GTSNPN and SVGIG (reference sequence). The CDR3 DNA reads TGTGCCTGGAGTCCTGGGCAGGGTGTGGATCAGCCCCAGCATTTT. The encoded protein is CAWSPGQGVDQPQHF.

Concerning this clone: Germline and junction disagree at one end, which may indicate a read error. The chain recombines TRBV7-7 with TRBJ2-1; maybe TRBD1 (5 bases). Germline-derived CDR1 and CDR2 are SSHAT and FNYEAQ (reference sequence). CDR3 size: 13 residues. Here the CDR3 reads CASSLGAHNEQFF. The DNA of the CDR3 is TGTGCTAGCAGCTTAGGGGCTCACAATGAGCAGTTCTTC.

This chain connects TRBV5-5 to TRBJ1-1; TRBD1 matches 9 bases. Per the germline V gene, CDR1 is SGHKS and CDR2 is YYEKEE (reference sequence). The CDR3 sequence is 14 residues long. Losses at the gene ends were 3 bases for V and 1 base for J; bases not matched to a gene: 1. CDR3 DNA sequence: TGTGCCAGCAGCTGGGGACAGGGGAACACTGAAGCTTTCTTT. This codes for CASSWGQGNTEAFF.

This chain joins TRBV19 and TRBJ1-2; D remains ambiguous. Per germline, CDR1 LNHDA and CDR2 SQIVND (reference sequence). There are 13 residues in the CDR3. The V and J ends lost 7 bases and 4 bases respectively, with 13 bases between them. The CDR3 sequence is CASNPGLSYGYTF. DNA for the CDR3: TGTGCCAGTAACCCAGGACTCAGCTATGGCTACACCTTC.

This sequence joins TRBV6-6 and TRBJ1-1, with 7 bases identical to TRBD1. This CDR3 is 11 amino acids long. Germline V gives CDR1 MNHNY, CDR2 SVGAGI (reference sequence). V shed 8 bases, J shed 7 bases, and the junction held 4 bases outside the gene matches. The CDR3 is CASRGTVEAFF. As DNA, the CDR3 is TGTGCCAGCCGGGGGACAGTTGAAGCTTTCTTT.

The CDR3 loop reads CASSSLREGRNIQYF. In DNA form, the CDR3 reads TGTGCCAGCAGTTCGTTGCGGGAGGGCCGGAACATTCAGTACTTC. The rearrangement uses TRBV6-2 or TRBV6-3 and TRBJ2-4; TRBD2 matches at 9 bases. The V segment lost 4 bases and the J segment 7 bases; nucleotides outside the gene matches: 8. CDR1 is MNHEY, CDR2 SVGEGT, per germline. This CDR3 is built from 15 residues.

This clone was counted only a few times. The genes are TRBV5-8 and TRBJ2-3, with TRBD1 identical over 7 bases. The J segment lost 9 bases and the V segment lost 0 bases, leaving 10 bases of the junction unmatched. This CDR3 comprises 15 residues. Germline values: CDR1 SGHTS, CDR2 YDEGEE. CDR3 sequence (DNA): TGTGCCAGCAGCTTGGCCTTTGGGACAGACGACACGCAGTATTTT. Translating gives CASSLAFGTDDTQYF.

The rearrangement links TRBV10-3 to TRBJ1-5; D gene ambiguous. Germline-derived CDR1 and CDR2 are ENHRY and SYGVKD. This CDR3 has 14 amino acids. The V end lost 3 bases, the J end lost 6 bases, and 12 bases lay between the germline ends. This CDR3 reads CAISDGGNFQPQHF. Here the CDR3 DNA reads TGTGCCATCAGTGATGGAGGGAACTTTCAGCCCCAGCATTTT.

The rearrangement joins TRBV7-3 to TRBJ1-1; the D is unclear. Germline values: CDR1 SGHTA, CDR2 FQGTGA. Trimming shortened V by 6 bases and J by 1 base, and 9 bases separated the two germline ends. CDR3 length: 13 residues. The CDR3 DNA is TGTGCCAGCAGGACAAGTGCGAACACTGAAGCTTTCTTT. This encodes CASRTSANTEAFF.

V gene TRBV24-1 combines with J gene TRBJ2-5, with 7 bases that match TRBD1. V trimming: 3 bases; J trimming: 2 bases; junction bases outside the gene matches: 8. CDR1 is KGHDR, CDR2 SFDVKD, per germline. There are 16 residues in the CDR3. The CDR3 is CATSDTRLTGQETQYF. The DNA for the CDR3 is TGTGCCACCAGTGATACGCGCTTGACAGGGCAAGAGACCCAGTACTTC.

The rearrangement uses TRBV6-2 or TRBV6-3 and TRBJ2-3, with D unclear. V lost 2 bases and J lost 6, with 12 bases in between. The germline CDR1 and CDR2 sequences are MNHEY and SVGEGT. This CDR3 has 14 residues. In DNA form, the CDR3 reads TGTGCCAGCAGTTACCAGCAGGTCGTCGATACGCAGTATTTT. Amino acid sequence: CASSYQQVVDTQYF.

This chain links TRBV19 with TRBJ1-5, with 7 bases aligning to TRBD1. Unmatched junction bases numbered 10, after V lost 6 bases and J lost 2 bases. This CDR3 has 16 amino acids. Germline values: CDR1 LNHDA, CDR2 SQIVND (reference sequence). The CDR3 nucleotides read TGTGCCAGTAGCCTAGGCCGGACAGGAGGCAATCAGCCCCAGCATTTT. Translation gives CASSLGRTGGNQPQHF.

The rearrangement joins TRBV24-1 to TRBJ1-3; D is perhaps TRBD1 (6 bases). V dropped 4 bases and J dropped 4 bases, with 13 bases sitting between them. CDR1 is KGHDR, CDR2 SFDVKD, per germline. There are 15 residues in the CDR3. The CDR3: CATSDSRGTGNTIYF. The CDR3 DNA is TGTGCCACCAGTGACTCGAGGGGGACAGGAAACACCATATATTTT.

J is TRBJ2-7 and V is TRBV7-2, with a possible D match to TRBD2 (5 bases). V was trimmed by 5 bases and J by 3 bases, leaving 20 bases between them. The CDR3 has 16 amino acids. CDR1 and CDR2 (germline): SGHTA, FQGNSA. In DNA form, the CDR3 reads TGTGCCAGCAGCACCTTTTCAACCGGGGTTTTCTACGAGCAGTACTTC. Protein product: CASSTFSTGVFYEQYF.

This clone was observed a few times. This sequence joins TRBV7-8 and TRBJ1-2; D is uncertain. Germline assignment: CDR1 SGHVS and CDR2 FQNEAQ. The CDR3 runs 13 residues. V lost 5 bases, J lost 4 bases, and 11 bases lay in between. In DNA form, the CDR3 reads TGTGCCAGCAGCCTAGGGAGGAGCTATGGCTACACCTTC. Amino acid sequence: CASSLGRSYGYTF.

This CDR3 is CASSKGRAGGGRRFF. The CDR3 bases are TGTGCCAGCAGCAAAGGACGAGCGGGAGGGGGTCGGCGCTTCTTC. The gene calls are TRBV21-1 and TRBJ2-1; the table's D call of TRBD2 was not tested on the DNA. TRBV21-1 is an annotated pseudogene. The CDR3 consists of 15 residues.

The chain links TRBV4-3 to TRBJ2-3, with 8 bases fitting TRBD2. CDR1 is LGHNA, CDR2 YSLEER, per germline. The junction had 3 bases not matched to a gene; V was cut back by 4 bases and J by 3 bases. There are 14 residues in the CDR3. The CDR3, as DNA: TGCGCCAGCAGCCCCGGGGGGGGAACAGATACGCAGTATTTT. It translates to CASSPGGGTDTQYF.

This clone was observed a few times. The V gene is TRBV5-4, the J gene TRBJ1-1, with 8 positions matching TRBD1. This CDR3 spans 15 amino acids. V shed 0 bases, J shed 1 base, and the junction held 2 bases outside the gene matches. CDR1 and CDR2 (germline): SGHNT, YYREEE (reference sequence). CDR3 sequence: CASSLEQGANTEAFF. CDR3 DNA sequence: TGTGCCAGCAGCTTGGAGCAGGGGGCGAACACTGAAGCTTTCTTT.

The gene calls are TRBV2 and TRBJ2-3; TRBD2 matches at 7 bases. The CDR3 has 15 residues. V gave up 5 bases and J gave up 2 bases; unmatched junction bases: 7. Per the germline V gene, CDR1 is SNHLY and CDR2 is FYNNEI. The CDR3 is CASSKSGTYTDTQYF. CDR3 bases: TGTGCCAGCAGTAAAAGCGGGACCTACACAGATACGCAGTATTTT. The full variable domain, completed using reference TRBV2 and TRBJ2-3, is EPEVTQTPSHQVTQMGQEVILRCVPISNHLYFYWYRQILGQKVEFLVSFYNNEISEKSEIFDDQFSVERPDGSNFTLKIRSTKLEDSAMYFCASSKSGTYTDTQYFGPGTRLTVL.

This clone showed up just once. The chain joins TRBV3-1 (or the pseudogene TRBV3-2) to TRBJ2-1, with 11 positions matching TRBD2. Germline CDR1 is LGHDT and CDR2 is YNNKEL (reference sequence). The CDR3 runs 16 residues. V dropped 5 bases and J dropped 4; count of bases not matched to a gene: 7. CDR3 DNA: TGTGCCAGCAGCTCCCGACTAGCGGGATCATACAATGAGCAGTTCTTC. Translation gives CASSSRLAGSYNEQFF.

In this sample, this clone turned up once. V usage is TRBV5-5 and J usage is TRBJ1-1, with a tentative D call TRBD1 (5 bases). CDR1 is SGHKS and CDR2 is YYEKEE in the germline V gene (reference sequence). The CDR3 runs to 14 residues. V lost 0 bases, J lost 10 bases, and 16 bases lay in between. CDR3 amino acids: CASSLGDGGRGAFF. In DNA form, the CDR3 reads TGTGCCAGCAGCTTGGGGGACGGAGGGAGAGGAGCTTTCTTT.

CDR3 region: CASSLRGDSYNEQFF. The CDR3 nucleotides are TGTGCCAGCAGTTTACGCGGGGACTCCTACAATGAGCAGTTCTTC. V usage is TRBV27 and J usage is TRBJ2-1, with D possibly TRBD2 on 6 matching bases. From germline, CDR1 is MNHEY and CDR2 SMNVEV (reference sequence). V lost 2 bases to trimming and J lost 0 bases, with 8 bases between them. The CDR3 has 15 residues.

This clone was seen a handful of times. The chain links TRBV29-1 to TRBJ2-7; 8 bases are a match to TRBD1. Trimming at V came to 1 base and at J to 5 bases, leaving 4 bases not matched to a gene. The CDR3 is 13 amino acids. Per the germline V gene, CDR1 is SQVTM and CDR2 is ANQGSEA. The CDR3 nucleotides read TGCAGCGTTGAAGTTGGACAGGGCCACGAGCAGTACTTC. As protein: CSVEVGQGHEQYF.

The chain has TRBV27 and TRBJ2-3, with D perhaps TRBD1 (5 bases). In germline, CDR1 is MNHEY, CDR2 SMNVEV (reference sequence). V was pared by 2 bases and J by 3 bases, with 9 bases between. The CDR3 consists of 14 residues. CDR3: CASSLQGWTDTQYF. DNA for the CDR3: TGTGCCAGCAGTTTACAGGGTTGGACAGATACGCAGTATTTT.

This rearrangement joins TRBV29-1 to TRBJ1-2, with 8 bases matching TRBD1. V lost 3 bases and J lost 4; bases outside the gene matches: 10. The CDR3 length is 15 residues. Germline V CDR1 and CDR2: SQVTM, ANQGSEA. The CDR3 nucleotides are TGCAGCGTTGACAGGGGGCGCATAGAAGGCTATGGCTACACCTTC. Its translation: CSVDRGRIEGYGYTF.